Presented here are 25 T cell receptor beta chains from one specimen sequenced in a study of graft-versus-host responses after intestinal transplantation. Using immunoSEQ multiplex PCR, the repertoire was profiled, and TCRdb retains in-frame clones only, with some absent. The sample consists of over 70,000 clones, 85% to 95% of them appearing once. The antigens these receptors bind are not known. Here the sequenced sample was unstimulated CD8+ T cells sorted from spleen or lymph node cells, taken before intestinal transplant. Every receptor here comes from a human donor who received an intestinal transplant.

The chain recombines TRBV15 with TRBJ1-1; TRBD1 might be the D (6 bases). V lost 1 base and J 3 bases, leaving 15 bases between the germline ends. Germline V lookup: CDR1 LNHNV, CDR2 YYDKDF (reference sequence). The CDR3 length is 16 residues. The CDR3 DNA reads TGTGCCACCAGCAGAGGGGTAGGGGGGTTTCACACTGAAGCTTTCTTT. Amino acid sequence: CATSRGVGGFHTEAFF. Together with reference TRBV15 and TRBJ1-1, the CDR3 gives the full variable domain: DAMVIQNPRYQVTQFGKPVTLSCSQTLNHNVMYWYQQKSSQAPKLLFHYYDKDFNNEADTPDNFQSRRPNTSFCFLDIRSPGLGDTAMYLCATSRGVGGFHTEAFFGQGTRLTVV.

The table lists this clone with a few counts. The rearrangement uses TRBV27 and TRBJ1-5; D is perhaps TRBD1 (6 bases). This CDR3 has 14 residues. Germline CDR1 MNHEY, CDR2 SMNVEV (reference sequence). V was cut by 0 bases and J by 7 bases, with 10 bases left in between. The CDR3 region is CASSLSGTGQPQHF. The CDR3 nucleotides are TGTGCCAGCAGTTTATCGGGCACAGGGCAGCCCCAGCATTTT.

This chain connects TRBV9 to TRBJ2-6; 10 bases fit TRBD2. The CDR3 spans 20 residues. Germline trimming cut 5 bases from V and 0 bases from J; bases unmatched to any gene: 14. Germline assignment: CDR1 SGDLS and CDR2 YYNGEE. CDR3 sequence (DNA): TGTGCCAGCAGAGACCCGGGGCTAGCGGGAGCTAGCTCTGGGGCCAACGTCCTGACTTTC. Amino acids: CASRDPGLAGASSGANVLTF.

V usage is TRBV4-1 and J usage is TRBJ2-3; possibly TRBD2 for D (7 bases). Trimming pared 0 bases from V and 0 bases from J, leaving 13 bases between. The length of the CDR3 is 17 residues. The germline CDR1 and CDR2 sequences are MGHRA and YSYEKL. The CDR3 protein is CASSQEVWGGSTDTQYF. In DNA form, the CDR3 reads TGCGCCAGCAGCCAAGAAGTGTGGGGGGGCAGCACAGATACGCAGTATTTT.

The chain is built from TRBV6-1 and TRBJ1-2; TRBD1 matches 8 bases. The CDR3 is made up of 13 amino acids. Germline trimming cut 8 bases from V and 2 bases from J; bases unmatched to any gene: 4. Germline CDR1 and CDR2: MNHNS and SASEGT. CDR3 residues: CASGSGGNYGYTF. The CDR3 DNA reads as TGTGCCAGCGGTTCAGGGGGCAACTATGGCTACACCTTC.

The chain links TRBV7-6 to TRBJ1-1; D is unresolved. V was pared by 5 bases and J by 6 bases, with 10 bases between. CDR1 is SGHVS and CDR2 is FNYEAQ in the germline V gene. This CDR3 is built from 12 residues. CDR3 residues: CASSHKVPEAFF. CDR3 DNA: TGTGCCAGCAGCCATAAGGTCCCTGAAGCTTTCTTT.

This rearrangement joins TRBV10-3 to TRBJ1-2, with D possibly TRBD1 on 5 matching bases. The V end was cut by 6 bases, the J end by 4 bases, with 15 bases between. Per the germline V gene, CDR1 is ENHRY and CDR2 is SYGVKD. The CDR3 spans 14 residues. The CDR3 region has the DNA TGTGCCATCAGAGGGCAGGGACGAGGCTATGGCTACACCTTC. It translates to CAIRGQGRGYGYTF.

The CDR3 bases are TGTGCCAGCAGCTTTGATACGGGTGAGACCCAGTACTTC. It encodes CASSFDTGETQYF. The genes are TRBV7-9 and TRBJ2-5, with D unresolved. Germline CDR1 SEHNR, CDR2 FQNEAQ (reference sequence). The V end was cut by 3 bases, the J end by 5 bases, with 10 bases between. The CDR3 totals 13 residues.

Notes on this clone: Relative to the germline gene, one junction end is altered; a read error may explain this. This chain connects TRBV27 to TRBJ2-3; D is possibly TRBD1 (8 bases). This CDR3 contains 20 residues. Germline-derived CDR1 and CDR2 are MNHEY and SMNVEV (reference sequence). The CDR3 sequence is CASSFLDRGGDFRISDTRYF. CDR3 nucleotide sequence: TGTGCCAGCAGTTTCCTCGACAGGGGAGGGGATTTTCGGATCTCAGATACGCGGTATTTT.

The table lists this clone with a count of one. The chain joins TRBV28 to TRBJ1-1, with D perhaps matching TRBD1 (5 bases). This CDR3 is 14 amino acids long. V was clipped by 8 bases and J by 0 bases, with 13 bases between them. CDR1 and CDR2 from the germline V gene are MDHEN and SYDVKM. CDR3 nucleotide sequence: TGTGCCAGCGGGGGGTATCTAATGAACACTGAAGCTTTCTTT. This translates into CASGGYLMNTEAFF.

The V call is TRBV2, the J call TRBJ2-1; 10 nucleotides line up with TRBD2. V lost 5 bases to trimming and J lost 4 bases; unmatched junction nucleotides: 11. Germline CDR1 and CDR2: SNHLY and FYNNEI. The CDR3 is made up of 17 amino acids. The CDR3 spells CASSTYSGTSAYNEQFF. In DNA form, the CDR3 reads TGTGCCAGCAGTACGTACTCCGGGACTAGCGCATACAATGAGCAGTTCTTC.

V usage is TRBV5-4 and J usage is TRBJ1-1, with TRBD1 matching over 7 bases. V lost 1 base and J lost 9; bases outside the gene matches: 9. Per the germline V gene, CDR1 is SGHNT and CDR2 is YYREEE (reference sequence). The CDR3 runs to 14 residues. For the CDR3, the DNA is TGTGCCAGCAGCTTGAGTACCGGGACAGCCCAAGCTTTCTTT. Translating gives CASSLSTGTAQAFF.

The chain links TRBV30 to TRBJ2-2; TRBD1 aligns across 10 bases. Germline loops: CDR1 GTSNPN, CDR2 SVGIG (reference sequence). V lost 1 base and J lost 6; bases outside the gene matches: 5. The CDR3 loop spans 15 amino acids. The CDR3 DNA follows: TGTGCCTGGAGTGGAGGACAGGGGGGCGCCGGGGAGCTGTTTTTT. This encodes CAWSGGQGGAGELFF. Full variable domain (outside the CDR3, taken from reference TRBV30 and TRBJ2-2): SQTIHQWPATLVQPVGSPLSLECTVEGTSNPNLYWYRQAAGRGLQLLFYSVGIGQISSEVPQNLSASRPQDRQFILSSKKLLLSDSGFYLCAWSGGQGGAGELFFGEGSRLTVL.

J is TRBJ2-1 and V is TRBV11-2; possibly TRBD1 or TRBD2 for D (5 bases each). This CDR3 has 14 residues. V was trimmed by 8 bases and J by 4 bases, leaving 15 bases between them. Per the germline V gene, CDR1 is SGHAT and CDR2 is FQNNGV. The CDR3 spells CASVSGTVYNEQFF. The DNA of the CDR3 is TGTGCCAGCGTGTCCGGGACGGTATACAATGAGCAGTTCTTC.

As regards this clone: The sample carries other DNA sequences with the same CDR3. J is TRBJ2-2 and V is TRBV27; D is ambiguous. V lost 2 bases and J lost 5, with 3 bases in between. Germline lookup yields CDR1 MNHEY and CDR2 SMNVEV (reference sequence). The CDR3 is 12 residues long. CDR3 sequence: CASSLATGELFF. The CDR3 nucleotides read TGTGCCAGCAGTTTAGCAACCGGGGAGCTGTTTTTT.

The V call is TRBV10-1, the J call TRBJ1-1; a possible D gene is TRBD1 (6 bases). This CDR3 comprises 13 residues. Trimming removed 4 bases at V and 7 bases at J, with 13 bases between. Germline values: CDR1 WNHNN, CDR2 SYGVQD (reference sequence). CDR3 residues: CASSASPTGEAFF. For the CDR3, the DNA is TGCGCCAGCAGTGCCTCGCCGACAGGTGAAGCTTTCTTT.

The chain links TRBV9 to TRBJ2-1, with D uncertain. The germline V gene encodes CDR1 SGDLS and CDR2 YYNGEE. The CDR3 has 13 amino acids. V lost 2 bases and J lost 6, with 9 bases in between. CDR3 loop: CASSVSGFNEQFF. In DNA form, the CDR3 reads TGTGCCAGCAGCGTTTCCGGGTTCAATGAGCAGTTCTTC. The full variable domain, completed using reference TRBV9 and TRBJ2-1, is DSGVTQTPKHLITATGQRVTLRCSPRSGDLSVYWYQQSLDQGLQFLIQYYNGEERAKGNILERFSAQQFPDLHSELNLSSLELGDSALYFCASSVSGFNEQFFGPGTRLTVL.

This sequence joins TRBV6-9 and TRBJ2-7; D unresolved. CDR3 length: 13 amino acids. With 3 bases removed from V and 5 bases from J, the gap between germline ends came to 11 bases. Per the germline V gene, CDR1 is MNHGY and CDR2 is SVAAGI. The DNA for the CDR3 is TGTGCCAGCAGTTACTCCGGTTCCCACGAGCAGTACTTC. Encoded protein: CASSYSGSHEQYF.

This chain links TRBV28 with TRBJ1-2; 8 bases are a match to TRBD1. This CDR3 has 16 residues. J lost 6 bases, V lost 3 bases, and 12 bases had no gene match. Germline V CDR1 and CDR2: MDHEN, SYDVKM. CDR3 nucleotide sequence: TGTGCCAGCAGTTTCCCCGGACAGGGAGGAAACAATGGCTACACCTTC. It is translated as CASSFPGQGGNNGYTF.

The chain combines TRBV18 with TRBJ2-7, with no clear D. CDR3 length: 13 amino acids. V was clipped by 3 bases and J by 3 bases, with 9 bases between them. Germline V gives CDR1 KGHSH, CDR2 LQKENI. In DNA form, the CDR3 reads TGTGCCAGCTCACCGACCGACAACTACGAGCAGTACTTC. Translating gives CASSPTDNYEQYF.

The chain joins TRBV7-9 to TRBJ1-2; D may be TRBD1 (6 bases). Per the germline V gene, CDR1 is SEHNR and CDR2 is FQNEAQ (reference sequence). CDR3 size: 13 residues. The V end was cut by 5 bases, the J end by 5 bases, with 12 bases between. The CDR3 here is CASSPDRTYGYTF. CDR3 DNA: TGTGCCAGCAGCCCCGACAGGACTTATGGCTACACCTTC.

The chain carries TRBV5-1 and TRBJ1-1; D is perhaps TRBD1 (5 bases). The CDR3 extends over 15 amino acids. With 1 base removed from V and 0 bases from J, the gap between germline ends came to 10 bases. Looked up from germline, CDR1 is SGHRS and CDR2 is YFSETQ. The CDR3, as DNA: TGCGCCAGCAGCTTGTGGGGGGTCGTGAACACTGAAGCTTTCTTT. Its translation is CASSLWGVVNTEAFF.

V gene TRBV6-6 combines with J gene TRBJ2-1; D gene uncertain. CDR1 and CDR2 from the germline V gene are MNHNY and SVGAGI (reference sequence). The CDR3 length is 13 residues. V lost 0 bases to trimming and J lost 5 bases, with 5 bases between them. DNA of the CDR3: TGTGCCAGCAGTTACTCGATCGACAATGAGCAGTTCTTC. This sequence encodes CASSYSIDNEQFF.

The V call is TRBV4-1, the J call TRBJ2-1, with TRBD1 matching 11 bases. Trimming took 1 base from V and 6 from J; bases not matched to a gene: 8. The V gene's germline CDR1 is MGHRA and CDR2 YSYEKL. The CDR3 covers 17 residues. CDR3 sequence reads: CASSQVLDRGRFNEQFF. The CDR3, as DNA: TGCGCCAGCAGCCAAGTCCTGGACAGGGGGCGCTTCAATGAGCAGTTCTTC.

The chain joins TRBV6-5 to TRBJ1-2; D gene ambiguous. This CDR3 is 15 amino acids long. The germline gives CDR1 MNHEY, CDR2 SVGAGI. Trimming pared 2 bases from V and 1 base from J, leaving 11 bases between. DNA for the CDR3: TGTGCCAGCAGTTACCGCACGGCGGATAACTATGGCTACACCTTC. Translation: CASSYRTADNYGYTF.